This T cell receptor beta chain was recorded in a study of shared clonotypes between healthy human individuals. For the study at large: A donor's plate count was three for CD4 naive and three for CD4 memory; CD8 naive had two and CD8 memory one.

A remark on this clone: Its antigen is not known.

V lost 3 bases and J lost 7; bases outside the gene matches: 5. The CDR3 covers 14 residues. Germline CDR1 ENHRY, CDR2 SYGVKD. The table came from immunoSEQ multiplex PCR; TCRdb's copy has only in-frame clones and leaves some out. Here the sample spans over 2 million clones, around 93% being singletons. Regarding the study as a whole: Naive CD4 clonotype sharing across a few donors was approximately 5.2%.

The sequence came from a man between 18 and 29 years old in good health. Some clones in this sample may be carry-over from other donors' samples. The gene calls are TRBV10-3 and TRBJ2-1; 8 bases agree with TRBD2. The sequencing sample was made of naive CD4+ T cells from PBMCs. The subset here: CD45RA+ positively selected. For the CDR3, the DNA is TGTGCCATCAGTGACGGGAGGGCCGTAAATGAGCAGTTCTTC. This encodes CAISDGRAVNEQFF.